Shown below are 9 T cell receptor beta chains from a single sample sequenced in a study of shared clonotypes between healthy human individuals. Produced via immunoSEQ multiplex PCR; TCRdb's table is partial and in-frame only. This sample has about 1.5 million clones, with approximately 98% found just once. The sequenced sample consisted of naive CD4+ T cells sorted from blood. Subset meaning: CD45RA+ positively selected. These receptors originate from a man younger than 40 in good health.

This chain links TRBV19 with TRBJ1-5; maybe TRBD1 (6 bases). Germline V gene data show CDR1 as LNHDA and CDR2 as SQIVND (reference sequence). The V end was cut by 5 bases, the J end by 1 base, with 12 bases between. This CDR3 has 15 amino acids. The CDR3 nucleotides read TGTGCCAGTAGTGCCTATACAGGGAGCAATCAGCCCCAGCATTTT. It translates to CASSAYTGSNQPQHF. Variable domain in full (rest from reference TRBV19 and TRBJ1-5): DGGITQSPKYLFRKEGQNVTLSCEQNLNHDAMYWYRQDPGQGLRLIYYSQIVNDFQKGDIAEGYSVSREKKESFPLTVTSAQKNPTAFYLCASSAYTGSNQPQHFGDGTRLSIL.

This chain uses TRBV10-3 with TRBJ2-3; D unclear. CDR1 and CDR2 (germline): ENHRY, SYGVKD. Trimming cost V 7 bases and J 0 bases, with 14 bases left between them. This CDR3 region has 15 residues. The CDR3 DNA reads as TGTGCCATCAAGGAGACGACTGCTAGCACAGATACGCAGTATTTT. It yields the protein CAIKETTASTDTQYF.

As regards this clone: This sample also contains other DNA sequences that code for the same CDR3. The V call is TRBV15, the J call TRBJ2-7; unclear D gene. This CDR3 is 12 amino acids long. Trimming left V 0 bases short and J 4 bases short, with 4 bases between. The germline CDR1 and CDR2 sequences are LNHNV and YYDKDF (reference sequence). The CDR3, as DNA: TGTGCCACCAGCAGAGATTATTACGAGCAGTACTTC. This translates into CATSRDYYEQYF.

The chain couples TRBV7-3 to TRBJ2-3; D is possibly TRBD1 (5 bases). CDR1 and CDR2 from the germline V gene are SGHTA and FQGTGA. The CDR3 loop spans 12 amino acids. The ends were cut back, 3 bases at V and 6 bases at J, with 7 bases in the middle. This CDR3 reads CASSLGRDTQYF. DNA for the CDR3: TGTGCCAGCAGCTTGGGGCGGGATACGCAGTATTTT.

The chain links TRBV4-3 to TRBJ2-7; D may match TRBD1 or TRBD2 (5 bases each). This CDR3 is 14 amino acids long. Trimming removed 7 bases from V and 2 bases from J, with 15 bases in between. Germline V lookup: CDR1 LGHNA, CDR2 YSLEER. CDR3 DNA sequence: TGCGCCAGCATGCCTGGGGACCTCCCCTACGAGCAGTACTTC. Its protein is CASMPGDLPYEQYF.

The rearrangement joins TRBV27 to TRBJ2-3; D is perhaps TRBD2 (6 bases). The CDR3 covers 17 residues. Deletions cut 6 bases from V and 2 bases from J, with 21 bases between. CDR1 is MNHEY and CDR2 is SMNVEV in the germline V gene (reference sequence). The CDR3 DNA reads TGTGCCAGCAGCCAAAGGAGGCATAGCGGCTTCACAGATACGCAGTATTTT. Amino acid sequence: CASSQRRHSGFTDTQYF.

The chain joins TRBV5-4 to TRBJ2-2, with 10 bases identical to TRBD2. CDR3 length equals 15 residues. From germline, CDR1 is SGHNT and CDR2 YYREEE (reference sequence). Losses at the gene ends were 3 bases for V and 4 bases for J; bases not matched to a gene: 3. CDR3 residues: CASSSSGRGTGELFF. CDR3 sequence (DNA): TGTGCCAGCAGCTCTAGCGGGAGAGGCACCGGGGAGCTGTTTTTT.

J is TRBJ2-7 and V is TRBV21-1. TRBV21-1 is given as a pseudogene. The CDR3 contains 11 residues. CDR3 amino acids: CAGKVSYEQYF. CDR3 coding DNA: TGTGCCGGGAAAGTTTCCTACGAGCAGTACTTC.

This chain uses TRBV2 with TRBJ2-2; D is uncertain. Germline V gene lookup returns CDR1 SNHLY and CDR2 FYNNEI. Trimming left V 6 bases short and J 2 bases short, with 10 bases between. This CDR3 comprises 14 residues. DNA for the CDR3: TGTGCCAGCAGCGGCAGGATAAACACCGGGGAGCTGTTTTTT. Residues: CASSGRINTGELFF.